The 4 T cell receptor beta chains in this list originate from one sample, sequenced in a study of cytomegalovirus exposure and HLA in healthy donors. Primers: 60 Vbeta forward and 13 Jbeta reverse. Produced via immunoSEQ multiplex PCR; TCRdb's table is partial and in-frame only. The data show 95,000 to 100,000 clones, roughly 80% seen once. Sequencing was performed on PBMCs. These receptors were taken from a man in his forties in good health and CMV-seronegative.

The chain links TRBV2 to TRBJ2-3; D is perhaps TRBD2 (5 bases). CDR3 length: 12 residues. Germline loops: CDR1 SNHLY, CDR2 FYNNEI. V was shortened by 3 bases and J by 9 bases, with 10 bases between the two germline ends. The CDR3 DNA reads TGTGCCAGCAGTGAGTTGAGGGAAACGCAGTATTTT. Translation gives CASSELRETQYF.

The chain uses TRBV28 and TRBJ1-1; 10 bases align to TRBD1. The V and J ends lost 4 bases and 8 bases, in that order; junction bases with no gene match: 4. This CDR3 is 13 amino acids long. Germline CDR1 and CDR2: MDHEN and SYDVKM. The CDR3 loop reads CASSSPDRGEAFF. CDR3 DNA sequence: TGTGCCAGCAGTTCCCCGGACAGGGGGGAAGCTTTCTTT.

The rearrangement joins TRBV9 to TRBJ2-6, with 8 bases identical to TRBD2. Germline V gene data show CDR1 as SGDLS and CDR2 as YYNGEE. V was pared by 6 bases and J by 1 base, with 15 bases of the junction left unmatched. The CDR3 extends over 19 amino acids. The CDR3 protein is CASNPTGGDFRSGANVLTF. DNA of the CDR3: TGTGCCAGCAACCCTACGGGGGGGGACTTTCGATCTGGGGCCAACGTCCTGACTTTC.

The V call is TRBV9, the J call TRBJ2-1; perhaps TRBD2 as D (5 bases). The germline V gene has CDR1 SGDLS and CDR2 YYNGEE. Trimming left V 4 bases short and J 15 bases short, with 20 bases between. CDR3 size: 13 residues. The CDR3 loop is CASSPGLMWSPFF. The CDR3 nucleotides are TGTGCCAGCAGCCCTGGACTGATGTGGTCGCCGTTCTTC.